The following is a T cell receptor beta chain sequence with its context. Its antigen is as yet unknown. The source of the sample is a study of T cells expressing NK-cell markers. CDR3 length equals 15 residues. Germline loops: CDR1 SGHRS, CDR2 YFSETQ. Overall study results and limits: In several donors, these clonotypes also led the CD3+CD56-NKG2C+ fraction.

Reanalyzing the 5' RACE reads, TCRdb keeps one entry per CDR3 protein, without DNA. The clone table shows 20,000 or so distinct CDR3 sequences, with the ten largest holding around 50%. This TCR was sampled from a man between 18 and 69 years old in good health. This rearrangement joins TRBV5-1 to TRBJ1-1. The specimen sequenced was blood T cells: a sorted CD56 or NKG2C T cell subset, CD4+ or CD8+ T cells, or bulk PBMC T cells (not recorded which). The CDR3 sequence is CASSFLGPPSTEAFF.